This T cell receptor (beta chain) was obtained from a study of cytomegalovirus exposure and HLA in healthy donors. General study points: A few CMV-associated chains proved CMV antigen-specific in vitro. Whilst most TCR sequences proved rare, a subset of public TCRs occurred across many donors.

The J segment lost 1 base and the V segment lost 0 bases, leaving 9 bases of the junction unmatched. The CDR3 runs to 17 residues. CDR1 and CDR2 (germline): SGHRS, YFSETQ. This clone was picked up one time. Its antigen remains unidentified. Separation from the roughly 670-subject first cohort characterized the approximately 120-subject validation cohort, to which the donors belonged. Clones were sequenced by immunoSEQ multiplex PCR, and TCRdb holds only the in-frame ones, with some missing. The sample contains 150,000 to 200,000 clones, more than 80% of which appear only once. Sequenced sample: PBMCs. This TCR came from a young man in good health and CMV-seropositive. The gene calls are TRBV5-1 and TRBJ2-5, with 7 bases aligning to TRBD1. The CDR3 region is CASSLGQGSRFQETQYF. The CDR3 region has the DNA TGCGCCAGCAGCTTGGGACAGGGCTCCCGATTCCAAGAGACCCAGTACTTC.